One and the same sample provided the 10 T cell receptor beta chains below, sequenced in a study of spatial heterogeneity in lung cancer. Study-wide results and limits: Counts of expanded intratumoral alpha and beta TCRs tracked tumor mutation counts.

As to time point: sample taken at primary tumor resection. For these receptors, no antigen is known. TCRdb ran MiXCR on the 5' RACE reads and lists one entry per CDR3 protein. This table has some 10,000 distinct CDR3 sequences, about 6% appearing once. This specimen was lung tumor tissue, taken at surgery. These receptors were taken from a male donor with early-stage non-small cell lung cancer.

The genes are TRBV11-2 and TRBJ1-5; maybe TRBD1 (6 bases). Germline CDR1 and CDR2: SGHAT and FQNNGV. V lost 4 bases to trimming and J lost 6 bases, with 10 bases between them. CDR3 size: 13 residues. For the CDR3, the DNA is TGTGCCAGCAGCTCGGGGGGCGGTCAGCCCCAGCATTTT. Encoded protein: CASSSGGGQPQHF.

This clonotype was observed at least ten times. This sequence joins TRBV18 and TRBJ1-1, with 8 bases lining up with TRBD1. The CDR3 length is 14 residues. Looked up from germline, CDR1 is KGHSH and CDR2 is LQKENI. V shed 3 bases and J 3 bases; nucleotides not matched to a gene: 3. CDR3 sequence: CASSPGGQDTEAFF. DNA of the CDR3: TGTGCCAGCTCACCGGGGGGACAGGACACTGAAGCTTTCTTT.

By sample fraction, this clonotype is medium-sized (0.01 to 0.1%). This chain links TRBV10-3 with TRBJ2-3; D is uncertain. CDR1 is ENHRY, CDR2 SYGVKD, per germline. This CDR3 contains 14 residues. The ends were cut back, 3 bases at V and 0 bases at J, with 7 bases in the middle. The CDR3 DNA sequence: TGTGCCATCAGTGACCGGTCAAGCACAGATACGCAGTATTTT. The encoded protein is CAISDRSSTDTQYF.

J is TRBJ1-2 and V is TRBV20-1; D uncertain. The CDR3 has 12 amino acids. Looked up from germline, CDR1 is DFQATT and CDR2 is SNEGSKA (reference sequence). V was cut by 3 bases and J by 8 bases, with 13 bases left in between. The chain's CDR3 is CSASGELLGYTF. The CDR3 DNA sequence: TGCAGTGCTAGTGGGGAGTTGTTGGGCTACACCTTC.

This clonotype came up many times. The rearrangement uses TRBV18 and TRBJ1-5; the D gene is possibly TRBD1 (5 bases). V was pared by 2 bases and J by 6 bases, with 14 bases between. This CDR3 region has 15 residues. Germline V gene data show CDR1 as KGHSH and CDR2 as LQKENI. The CDR3 DNA follows: TGTGCCAGCTCACCAGGCAGGGAAGCCACTCAGCCCCAGCATTTT. Protein: CASSPGREATQPQHF.

This clonotype was detected many times. This chain joins TRBV30 and TRBJ1-2; D perhaps matches TRBD1 (5 bases). Germline-derived CDR1 and CDR2 are GTSNPN and SVGIG (reference sequence). Trimming cost V 1 base and J 6 bases, with 9 bases left between them. The CDR3 spans 12 residues. CDR3 loop: CAWSAGLDGYTF. The CDR3 region has the DNA TGTGCCTGGAGTGCAGGGCTAGATGGCTACACCTTC.

The sample holds many counts of this clonotype. V gene TRBV12-3 or TRBV12-4 combines with J gene TRBJ1-5; D gene unclear. V gave up 1 base and J gave up 8 bases, with 12 bases separating them. There are 14 residues in the CDR3. This CDR3 reads CASSLERGGKPQHF. The CDR3 region has the DNA TGTGCCAGCAGTTTAGAACGGGGAGGGAAGCCCCAGCATTTT.

This clonotype was observed many times. This chain connects TRBV5-4 to TRBJ1-1; D is ambiguous. Germline CDR1 is SGHNT and CDR2 is YYREEE (reference sequence). Between the trimmed V and J ends, which lost 6 bases and 0 bases, there was a span of 9 bases. The CDR3 is made up of 13 amino acids. The CDR3 here is CASNNPMNTEAFF. The CDR3 nucleotides read TGTGCCAGCAATAATCCAATGAACACTGAAGCTTTCTTT.

This clonotype appeared many times. The chain couples TRBV20-1 to TRBJ2-7, with D possibly being TRBD2 (6 bases). Trimming cost V 3 bases and J 4 bases, with 10 bases left between them. The CDR3 runs to 12 residues. CDR1 is DFQATT and CDR2 is SNEGSKA in the germline V gene (reference sequence). DNA for the CDR3: TGCAGTGCTAGGGGACTGGAATACGAGCAGTACTTC. It codes for CSARGLEYEQYF.

This clonotype showed up many times. The chain combines TRBV6-5 with TRBJ2-3; 10 bases are shared with TRBD2. CDR1 is MNHEY, CDR2 SVGAGI, per germline. The CDR3 runs 18 residues. V lost 0 bases to trimming and J lost 3 bases; unmatched junction nucleotides: 9. For the CDR3, the DNA is TGTGCCAGCAGTTACTCGAAGGGTAGCGGGAGGTTAACAGATACGCAGTATTTT. Translation: CASSYSKGSGRLTDTQYF.